The present TCR beta chain was sequenced within a study of T cells in Graves' hyperthyroidism and ophthalmopathy. The overall study: Specimen type is peripheral blood, collected at initial diagnosis prior to any treatment. Study observations and caveats: Ophthalmopathy prediction by the model preceded onset by a median about 6 months.

Based on clinical symptoms, serum thyroxine and TRAb, thyroid ultrasound and orbital computed tomography, diagnoses were reached. Fresh 10 ml peripheral blood yielded PBMCs. Germline V gene sequence: CDR1 SGHRS, CDR2 YFSETQ. The CDR3 has 14 residues. With V trimmed by 4 bases and J by 1 base, 4 bases remained unmatched. Researchers amplified the TCR beta CDR3 regions from RNA transcripts. When the TCR CDR3 underwent first-round RT-PCR, the HTBI primer set was used. One entry per CDR3 protein results from TCRdb running MiXCR on the multiplex PCR reads. The sample consists of approximately 700,000 distinct CDR3 sequences, less than 20% of them appearing once. In its sample, this clonotype was seen many times. Its target is not known.

The material sequenced was blood. The chain combines TRBV5-1 with TRBJ1-1, with TRBD1 matching 7 bases. This TCR derives from a man aged 18-30 years with Graves' hyperthyroidism. The CDR3 sequence: CASSEGQPNTEAFF. The CDR3 DNA reads TGCGCCAGCAGCGAGGGACAGCCGAACACTGAAGCTTTCTTT.